This T cell receptor beta chain was captured by sequencing in a study of blood T cell repertoires in COVID-19 (dated by TCRdb to the early 2020s). Concerning the study at large: Samples from collaborators originated in the United States, Italy and Spain and spanned both the acute and convalescent phases of COVID-19. The material from the prospective study consisted of cDNA or gDNA derived from T cells, B-cell-depleted T cells, or PBMCs. Subjects who had been exposed to COVID-19, were actively infected with it, or had recovered from it provided the deeply sampled blood TCRbeta repertoires that made up the dataset. The repertoires were released in a freely available public database meant as a resource for research on the immune response to SARS-CoV-2. The samples were drawn from two sources: the first 160 participants of the ongoing ImmuneRACE study, and about 1,300 subjects contributed by 6 global collaborators. The sample metadata nearly always contained a de-identified subject ID, COVID-19 status, age in years and sex. Where available, HLA class I and class II types were obtained from metadata supplied by the sample provider rather than from assay-based typing.

The CDR3 holds 18 amino acids from the cysteine to the phenylalanine. The kept DNA is CDR3 alone, 54 bases in frame from the first base. In Seattle, one collaborating source enrolled patients while the infection was active and tracked those patients longitudinally over the course of disease. Collaborating institutions collected whole blood in K2EDTA tubes following their own protocols. For TCRbeta analysis, collaborators shipped samples as frozen whole blood, isolated PBMCs, or DNA extracted from either of those sample types. The investigation overall reported the following: How much clinical and demographic metadata was included differed by source and by participant, and the metadata was provided uncurated.

About this clone: No antigen is known for it. No base quality values were provided; no much bigger clone lies one nucleotide off.

TCRbeta CDR3 regions were amplified from genomic DNA using the immunoSEQ Assay, a bias-controlled multiplex PCR. For the original study's pipeline: Nucleated cell counts per sample were estimated from amplification of reference gene primers within the assay. To quantify the absolute abundance of each unique TCRbeta CDR3 rearrangement, sequence reads were collapsed and filtered. For each sample, productive Simpson clonality was calculated as the square root of Simpson's diversity index over productive rearrangements. TCRdb stores this immuneACCESS table with in-frame sequences only. Part of the clones is absent; in the studies checked, under half of the shortfall reflects unresolved V genes, and no reason is known for the rest. The DNA gave D and trimming, while V, J and clone size come from that table. This sample has 200,000 or so clones in its table, and approximately 81% of those were observed once. 15% to 20% of the sample belongs to the ten largest clones.

The rearrangement joined TRBV21-1 to TRBJ2-7; TRBD2 was called by the table and not checked on the DNA. TRBV21-1 is termed a pseudogene. The sequence was obtained from a person aged 65-85 years with COVID-19, enrolled during active disease. The sample consisted of peripheral blood. The CDR3: CASSNMGLAGASSYEQYF. The bases are TGTGCCAGCAGCAATATGGGACTAGCGGGAGCCAGCTCCTACGAGCAGTACTTC.